The entry below describes one T cell receptor (beta chain). TCRdb's copy holds only in-frame clones and misses some; the assay was immunoSEQ multiplex PCR. In the table there are around 300,000 clones, under 90% of which are singletons. This record comes from a study of blood T cell repertoires in COVID-19. Study context: T cells, B-cell-depleted T cells, or PBMCs provided the cDNA or gDNA that served as material.

Participants, about 18 to 90 years old, spanned fewer than 30 US areas. All recovered Cohort 3 donors got two negative PCRs, got clearance, or saw symptom resolution. Germline V gene lookup returns CDR1 LNHDA and CDR2 SQIVND (reference sequence). The CDR3 runs 13 residues. V shed 4 bases and J shed 1 base, with 7 bases lying between them. Source material: PBMCs or T cells enriched from blood (not recorded which). This clonotype originated in a woman aged 40-49 years who had recovered from COVID-19. The rearrangement uses TRBV19 and TRBJ1-1; no clear D gene. The CDR3 region has the DNA TGTGCCAGTAGTAGTCACACGAACACTGAAGCTTTCTTT. Translation gives CASSSHTNTEAFF.